Listed here are 13 T cell receptor beta chains from one sample, sequenced in a study of T cell repertoires in cytomegalovirus infection. Their antigens are not known. TCRdb analysed the reads with MiXCR anew, one entry per CDR3 protein. The profile shows 800,000 to 950,000 distinct CDR3 sequences, about 33% of them singletons. The sample here was cultured CD8+ T cells from PBMCs, taken from culture after CMV antigen stimulation. The receptors were gathered from a human donor in good health (CMV status not recorded). Some clones in this sample may be carry-over from other donors' samples.

V and J are TRBV6-5 and TRBJ2-3; a possible D gene is TRBD2 (6 bases). The V gene lost 2 bases and the J gene lost 3 bases, with 12 bases spanning the gap. The CDR3 is 15 residues long. Germline V gives CDR1 MNHEY, CDR2 SVGAGI. The CDR3: CASSYDGSGTDTQYF. DNA of the CDR3: TGTGCCAGCAGTTACGATGGTAGCGGAACAGATACGCAGTATTTT.

There are a few counts of this clonotype. The rearrangement links TRBV4-2 to TRBJ1-5, with D perhaps matching TRBD1 (5 bases). Germline V CDR1 and CDR2: LGHNA, YNFKEQ. V was trimmed by 4 bases and J by 9 bases, leaving 19 bases between them. This CDR3 spans 15 amino acids. This CDR3 reads CASSLLTGGIRPQHF. The CDR3 DNA follows: TGTGCCAGCAGCCTCTTAACCGGGGGAATTCGGCCCCAGCATTTT.

The chain carries TRBV29-1 and TRBJ1-2, with 7 bases lining up with TRBD1. The CDR3 consists of 15 residues. V trimming: 6 bases; J trimming: 4 bases; junction bases outside the gene matches: 14. Germline V gene lookup returns CDR1 SQVTM and CDR2 ANQGSEA. This CDR3 reads CSVQLKGTVRYGYTF. DNA for the CDR3: TGCAGCGTCCAATTGAAGGGGACAGTCCGCTATGGCTACACCTTC.

The sample holds a few counts of this clonotype. The gene calls are TRBV7-9 and TRBJ1-1; 7 positions agree with TRBD1. The germline CDR1 and CDR2 sequences are SEHNR and FQNEAQ (reference sequence). Losses at the gene ends were 2 bases for V and 4 bases for J; bases not matched to a gene: 4. The CDR3 contains 14 residues. The CDR3 coding sequence is TGTGCCAGCAGCTTACGCTCAGGGGGCACTGAAGCTTTCTTT. It is translated as CASSLRSGGTEAFF.

This chain links TRBV28 with TRBJ2-1; 10 nucleotides align to TRBD1. CDR3 length equals 15 residues. V dropped 2 bases and J dropped 10; count of bases not matched to a gene: 8. Germline V lookup: CDR1 MDHEN, CDR2 SYDVKM. In DNA, the CDR3 is TGTGCCAGCAGTTTAACCGGGACAGGGGTTGACGAGCAGTTCTTC. Encoded protein: CASSLTGTGVDEQFF.

This clonotype was seen more than once but under ten times. The CDR3 nucleotides are TGTGCCAGCAGCTTAGCTGGAGATGGCGAGCAGTACTTC. It is translated as CASSLAGDGEQYF. The chain uses TRBV7-6 and TRBJ2-7; the D is unclear. The length of the CDR3 is 13 residues. CDR1 and CDR2 (germline): SGHVS, FNYEAQ. V was cut by 0 bases and J by 6 bases, with 9 bases left in between.

The rearrangement uses TRBV7-6 and TRBJ2-5; D not resolved. Germline values: CDR1 SGHVS, CDR2 FNYEAQ. V lost 4 bases, J lost 0 bases, and 6 bases lay in between. The CDR3 runs 13 residues. CDR3: CASSSPHQETQYF. In DNA, the CDR3 is TGTGCCAGCAGCTCCCCACACCAAGAGACCCAGTACTTC.

The chain joins TRBV5-1 to TRBJ1-1; 7 bases line up with TRBD1. This CDR3 region has 11 residues. Germline V gene lookup returns CDR1 SGHRS and CDR2 YFSETQ. V dropped 6 bases and J dropped 6; count of bases not matched to a gene: 2. This chain's CDR3 is CASNQGAEAFF. CDR3 DNA sequence: TGCGCCAGCAACCAGGGGGCTGAAGCTTTCTTT.

V is TRBV9 and J is TRBJ1-2, with 8 bases lining up with TRBD1. From germline, CDR1 is SGDLS and CDR2 YYNGEE. The V and J ends lost 3 bases and 4 bases, in that order; junction bases with no gene match: 5. The CDR3 loop spans 14 amino acids. The CDR3 spells CASSGTGTGYGYTF. DNA for the CDR3: TGTGCCAGCAGCGGAACCGGGACAGGCTATGGCTACACCTTC.

V gene TRBV10-3 combines with J gene TRBJ2-2, with TRBD1 matching over 7 bases. V lost 11 bases and J lost 6; bases outside the gene matches: 6. CDR1 is ENHRY, CDR2 SYGVKD, per germline. The CDR3 runs 12 residues. The CDR3 bases are TGTGCCGCCGCAGGGGGAGCCGGGGAGCTGTTTTTT. It yields the protein CAAAGGAGELFF.

The sample holds many counts of this clonotype. The gene calls are TRBV7-2 and TRBJ2-5; unclear D gene. This CDR3 has 11 amino acids. Trimming removed 5 bases from V and 7 bases from J, with 8 bases in between. Looked up from germline, CDR1 is SGHTA and CDR2 is FQGNSA. The CDR3 spells CASSQPGTQYF. The CDR3 nucleotides are TGTGCCAGCAGCCAACCGGGGACCCAGTACTTC.

This clonotype was observed a handful of times. This chain's CDR3 is CASSYHGQVNTGELFF. The CDR3 region has the DNA TGTGCCAGCAGTTACCACGGACAGGTGAACACCGGGGAGCTGTTTTTT. This chain joins TRBV6-5 and TRBJ2-2; 7 bases are shared with TRBD1. Germline CDR1 MNHEY, CDR2 SVGAGI. J was trimmed by 1 base and V by 2 bases; bases with no gene match: 4. The CDR3 has 16 residues.

This chain connects TRBV12-3 or TRBV12-4 to TRBJ1-2; possibly TRBD1 for D (6 bases). CDR3 length equals 13 residues. V dropped 5 bases and J dropped 8 bases, with 15 bases sitting between them. CDR3 coding DNA: TGTGCCAGCAGTCCCGGGGGCAGAAGGGGCTACACCTTC. Translation: CASSPGGRRGYTF.